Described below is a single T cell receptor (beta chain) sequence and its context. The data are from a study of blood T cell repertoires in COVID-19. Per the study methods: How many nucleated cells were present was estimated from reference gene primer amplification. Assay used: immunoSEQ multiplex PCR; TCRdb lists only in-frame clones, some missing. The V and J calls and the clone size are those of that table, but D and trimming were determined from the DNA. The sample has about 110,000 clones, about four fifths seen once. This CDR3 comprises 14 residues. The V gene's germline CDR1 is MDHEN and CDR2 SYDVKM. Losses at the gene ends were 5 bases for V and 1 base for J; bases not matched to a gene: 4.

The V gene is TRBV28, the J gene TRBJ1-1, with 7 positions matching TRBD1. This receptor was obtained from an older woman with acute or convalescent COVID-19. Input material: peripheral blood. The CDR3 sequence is CASSGTGANTEAFF. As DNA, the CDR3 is TGTGCCAGCAGTGGCACAGGGGCGAACACTGAAGCTTTCTTT.